The subject of this entry is one T cell receptor beta chain. Per the original methods: Reference gene primers were amplified, and this amplification served to estimate nucleated cell counts. The repertoire was sequenced with immunoSEQ multiplex PCR; TCRdb's copy has only in-frame clones and lacks some. V, J and clone size reflect that table, while D and trimming were determined from the DNA. The sample lists 30,000 to 40,000 clones; 88% were seen once. The data were taken from a study of blood T cell repertoires in COVID-19. Background on the study: Material from acute and convalescent COVID-19 was sourced from the United States, Italy and Spain. PBMCs, B-cell-depleted T cells, or T cells provided the cDNA or gDNA that made up the material.

V gave up 7 bases and J gave up 3 bases, with 9 bases separating them. The V gene's germline CDR1 is SEHNR and CDR2 FQNEAQ (reference sequence). This CDR3 is 12 amino acids long. The chain combines TRBV7-9 with TRBJ1-2; D not resolved. Sequencing was carried out using peripheral blood. The receptor's source is a man aged 55 to 70 with active COVID-19. The DNA of the CDR3 is TGTGCCAGCACTTCAGGCGACTATGGCTACACCTTC. This translates into CASTSGDYGYTF.